This TCR beta chain originates from a study of Ad26.COV2.S vaccination and SARS-CoV-2 variants. Treatment specified: over 15 received Ad26.COV2.S at low or high dose, single or two shots; several received placebo; per-sample allocation not given. It was on day 63 after the first vaccine or placebo injection that samples were taken. Trimming shortened V by 3 bases and J by 6 bases, and 20 bases separated the two germline ends. Looked up from germline, CDR1 is MNHEY and CDR2 is SVGEGT. The CDR3 loop spans 16 amino acids. TCRdb's copy holds only in-frame clones and misses some; the assay was immunoSEQ multiplex PCR. The table shows around 250,000 clones, with over 75% occurring only once.

Material: peripheral blood, obtained in a trial of Ad26.COV2.S vaccine versus placebo. V and J are TRBV6-2 or TRBV6-3 and TRBJ1-2; tentatively, D is TRBD1 (6 bases). The clonotype comes from a person between 18 and 60 years old who received the Ad26.COV2.S COVID-19 vaccine or a placebo. CDR3 nucleotides: TGTGCCAGCAGTTATTCCCCAGGGGACGCTGGTGATGGCTACACCTTC. Protein: CASSYSPGDAGDGYTF.